A single sample gave rise to the 2 T cell receptor beta chains below, sequenced in a study of tumor-infiltrating lymphocytes in primary liver carcinoma. For blood RNA, unsorted whole blood served as the source, and germline DNA was extracted too. A constant-region primer served to make TCR beta cDNA from roughly 500 ng total RNA. Generation of the TCR beta libraries relied on three nested multiplex PCR rounds using slightly modified ARM-PCR. Use of TRBV1-TRBV30 forward primers with a C-beta reverse primer characterized the first two PCR rounds, which lasted about 10 cycles each. TCRdb passed the multiplex PCR reads through MiXCR, listing each CDR3 protein once. The repertoire holds around 330,000 distinct CDR3 sequences, with roughly 60% as singletons. Sequenced material: peripheral blood. Source of these receptors: a man aged 35 to 55 with primary liver carcinoma and hepatitis B virus infection.

A remark on this clonotype: This could be a read error, since a much larger clone is one nucleotide away. V and J are TRBV4-1 and TRBJ2-5, with D possibly being TRBD2 (7 bases). With 5 bases removed from V and 7 bases from J, the gap between germline ends came to 20 bases. CDR1 MGHRA and CDR2 YSYEKL come from the germline V gene. This CDR3 contains 15 residues. DNA of the CDR3: TGCGCCAGCAGCTTCGAGGGGGGGGCTGGAGTGACCCAGTACTTC. It yields the protein CASSFEGGAGVTQYF.

This clonotype was recorded only once. Just one base apart from a much larger clone, this may be a read error. The V call is TRBV29-1, the J call TRBJ2-7, with TRBD2 identical over 10 bases. The CDR3 sequence is 14 residues long. Germline V gene data show CDR1 as SQVTM and CDR2 as ANQGSEA. CDR3 in amino acids: CGVERLAGVGEQYF. The CDR3 region has the DNA TGCGGCGTTGAAAGGCTAGCGGGAGTAGGCGAGCAGTACTTC.